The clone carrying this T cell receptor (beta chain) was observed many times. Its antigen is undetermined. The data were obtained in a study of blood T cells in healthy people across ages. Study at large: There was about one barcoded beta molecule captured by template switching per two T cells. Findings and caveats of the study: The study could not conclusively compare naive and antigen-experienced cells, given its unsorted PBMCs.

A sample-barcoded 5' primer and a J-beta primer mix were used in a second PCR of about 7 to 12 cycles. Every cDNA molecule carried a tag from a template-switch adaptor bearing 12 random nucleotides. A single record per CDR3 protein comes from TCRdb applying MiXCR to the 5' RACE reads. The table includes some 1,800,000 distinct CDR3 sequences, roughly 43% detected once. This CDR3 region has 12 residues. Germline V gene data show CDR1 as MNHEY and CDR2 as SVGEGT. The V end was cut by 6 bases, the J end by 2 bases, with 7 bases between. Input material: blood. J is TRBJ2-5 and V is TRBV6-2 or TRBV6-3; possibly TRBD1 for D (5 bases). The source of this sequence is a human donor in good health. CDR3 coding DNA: TGTGCCAGCAGCAGGGTACAAGAGACCCAGTACTTC. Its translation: CASSRVQETQYF.